This T cell receptor (beta chain) comes out of a study of T cell changes during pregnancy in multiple sclerosis. Germline assignment: CDR1 PRHDT and CDR2 FYEKMQ (reference sequence). The CDR3 has 15 amino acids. J lost 8 bases, V lost 4 bases, and 9 bases had no gene match. Profiled with immunoSEQ multiplex PCR; TCRdb holds only in-frame clones, not every one. The data contain about 110,000 clones, about 90% of them seen just once; the ten biggest clones take up 1.6%. This chain uses TRBV13 with TRBJ2-1; 9 nucleotides line up with TRBD2. The source was peripheral blood, collected before pregnancy. The receptor was isolated from a female donor with multiple sclerosis, enrolled in a pregnancy study. The CDR3 region has the DNA TGTGCCAGCAGCTCCAGGGCGGGGGGGCGGGATGAGCAGTTCTTC. Protein: CASSSRAGGRDEQFF.